This T cell receptor (beta chain) derives from a study of naive and memory T cell subsets. General study results and limits: Activation and differentiation may alter RNA-based TCR counts. Over 90% of naive TCR sequences appeared only once after error correction, unlike memory subsets. Gini index rose across naive, CM, EM and EMRA in CD4 and CD8. A few larger clonotypes appeared in naive repertoires, especially CD8, possibly memory cells re-expressing CD45RA.

About this clonotype: Its antigen is still unknown.

An equimolar mix of two oligonucleotides served as the beta constant-region primer for TRBC1 and TRBC2. The ligated cDNA underwent four PCR rounds using SP2 and nested alpha and beta constant-region primers. TCRdb redid the calling of the UMI-ligation and nested PCR reads with MiXCR, one entry per CDR3 protein. The sample lists 90,000 to 120,000 distinct CDR3 sequences; about 14% were seen once. CDR1 is SNHLY, CDR2 FYNNEI, per germline. This CDR3 has 12 amino acids. Trimming removed 11 bases from V and 2 bases from J; junction bases left unmatched: 4. The gene calls are TRBV2 and TRBJ2-5; TRBD2 aligns across 8 bases. Sequences were obtained from naive CD8+ T cells from blood. The clonotype originates from a human donor in good health. As DNA, the CDR3 is TGTGCCTCACTAGCGGATCAAGAGACCCAGTACTTC. This translates into CASLADQETQYF.